This T cell receptor beta chain was retrieved from a study of PD-1 blockade in classical Hodgkin lymphoma (dated by TCRdb to the early 2020s). The study in broad terms: Nivolumab dosing was 3 mg/kg intravenously every 2 weeks, continuing until either disease progression or unacceptable toxicity. The study used CyTOF and TCR beta sequencing to define a peripheral blood immune signature of response to PD-1 blockade in classical Hodgkin lymphoma. On the study overall, not on this receptor specifically: Trial patients achieving complete response had baseline diversity similar to newly diagnosed patients, whereas partial responders and progressors had significantly lower diversity. Newly diagnosed patients were reported to have lower baseline TCR diversity than healthy donors, and relapsed/refractory patients were reported to have lower baseline TCR diversity still. The study was limited to a single clinical trial cohort, and causes of repertoire differences, possibly disease activity or prior therapy, remained undefined. By C4D1, a significant rise was seen in CD4+ TCR diversity but not in CD8+ TCR diversity (p=0.0027 vs p=0.16), and the rise was most apparent among complete responders (p=0.02). Diversity was lower in patients who began nivolumab less than 1 year after ASCT, so these patients were left out of later analyses to avoid confounding by immune reconstitution.

A note on this clone: What antigen it recognizes has not been identified. Base qualities are missing; no much larger clone stands one base away.

As encoded in the germline V gene, CDR1 is LGHNA while CDR2 is YSLEER. V is pared back by 0 bases and J by 2 bases, with 14 bases lying between the germline termini. Counted from cysteine to phenylalanine, this CDR3 has 16 amino acids. Only the CDR3 DNA stays, 48 bases, in frame from base 1. Genomic DNA was isolated using the Qiagen DNeasy kit from unsorted PBMCs as well as from negatively selected CD4+ and CD8+ fractions. Amplification of TCR beta CDR3 regions was done by immunoSEQ multiplex PCR with primers that anneal to V and J segments. A synthetic immune receptor repertoire was used to minimize amplification bias, and any residual bias was removed computationally once sequencing was done. Turning to the authors' computational methods: Repertoire diversity was quantified as the Shannon entropy index using custom Python scripts. Unsorted, CD4+ and CD8+ repertoires were examined separately, except in combined analyses, for which CD4+ and CD8+ sequences were merged in silico. Clonal expansion was defined as a frequency increase of at least 2-fold after treatment compared with C1D1, and clones undetected at baseline were assigned a pseudocount of 0.5. Singleton clones were defined as clones with 0 or 1 copy at C1D1, and non-singleton clones were defined as clones with 2 or more copies. By matching protein sequences in sorted samples from the same patient, clones expanded in unsorted samples were annotated as CD4+, CD8+ or unknown. Wilcoxon tests on paired samples were used to test changes in diversity from C1D1 to C4D1. Sourced from immuneACCESS, this table was stored by TCRdb with only in-frame sequences that have V and J called. A share of the clones is absent; for the studies checked, an unresolved V gene accounts for under half, and the remainder has no known explanation. The DNA was the basis for D and trimming; V, J and clone size are from that table. This sample lists about 46,000 clones; about 76% were detected once. Approximately 12% of the sample is taken by the ten largest.

According to the study, the label for this sample's time point signals: cycle 4 day 1 (C4D1), after less than seven weeks of nivolumab. Every trial patient had relapsed following autologous stem cell transplantation, and prior brentuximab vedotin exposure was what differed among cohorts A, B and C. The trial cohort comprised some 60 patients with relapsed/refractory classical Hodgkin lymphoma whose best overall responses were complete response, partial response or progressive disease. Trial patients were treated with single-agent nivolumab in the multi-cohort phase II CheckMate 205 trial. Best overall response was determined by an independent review committee according to the 2007 International Working Group response criteria. Trial PBMCs were obtained immediately prior to nivolumab initiation (C1D1) and on therapy at cycle 2 day 1 and cycle 4 day 1. After peripheral blood was drawn into 8 mL Vacutainer Cell Preparation Tubes, PBMCs were isolated by centrifugation and then cryopreserved.

The clonotype comes from a human donor with classical Hodgkin lymphoma. The material sequenced was peripheral blood mononuclear cells (PBMCs), taken before the fourth cycle of nivolumab. This chain is built from TRBV4-3 and TRBJ2-7; TRBD1 is a possible D gene, resting on 6 matching bases. The CDR3 in this case is CASSQDLTGLTYEQYF. The nucleotides are TGCGCCAGCAGCCAAGACCTAACAGGGCTTACCTACGAGCAGTACTTC.